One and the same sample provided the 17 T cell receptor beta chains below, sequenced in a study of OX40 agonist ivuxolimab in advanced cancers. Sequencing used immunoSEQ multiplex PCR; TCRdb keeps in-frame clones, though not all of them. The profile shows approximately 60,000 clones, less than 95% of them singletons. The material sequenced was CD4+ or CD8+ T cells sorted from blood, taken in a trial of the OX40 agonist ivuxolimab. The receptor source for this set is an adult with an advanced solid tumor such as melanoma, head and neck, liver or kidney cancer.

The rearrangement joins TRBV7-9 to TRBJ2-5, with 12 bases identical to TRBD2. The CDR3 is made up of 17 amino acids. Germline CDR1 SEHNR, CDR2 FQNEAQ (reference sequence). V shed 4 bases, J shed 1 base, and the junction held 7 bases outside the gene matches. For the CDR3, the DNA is TGTGCCAGCAGCTCAAATCGACTAGCGGGAGTCCAAGAGACCCAGTACTTC. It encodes CASSSNRLAGVQETQYF.

CDR3: CASSPSGQETQYF. CDR3 in DNA: TGTGCCAGCAGTCCTAGCGGACAAGAGACCCAGTACTTC. The rearrangement joins TRBV27 to TRBJ2-5; TRBD2 agrees at 7 bases. J gave up 2 bases and V 5 bases, and 2 bases lay outside the gene matches. Germline V CDR1 and CDR2: MNHEY, SMNVEV (reference sequence). CDR3 length: 13 amino acids.

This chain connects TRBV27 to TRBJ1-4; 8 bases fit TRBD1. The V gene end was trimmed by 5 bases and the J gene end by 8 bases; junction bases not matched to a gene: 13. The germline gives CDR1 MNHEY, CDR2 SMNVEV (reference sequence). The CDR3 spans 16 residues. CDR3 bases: TGTGCCAGCAGTCCGCACTTAGGACAGGGAAGGGAAAAACTGTTTTTT. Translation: CASSPHLGQGREKLFF.

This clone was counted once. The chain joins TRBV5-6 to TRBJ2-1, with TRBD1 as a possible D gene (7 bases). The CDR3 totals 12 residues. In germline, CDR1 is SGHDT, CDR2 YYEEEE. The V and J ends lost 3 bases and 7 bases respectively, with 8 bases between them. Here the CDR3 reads CASSSGGNEQFF. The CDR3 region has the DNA TGTGCCAGCAGCTCAGGGGGGAATGAGCAGTTCTTC.

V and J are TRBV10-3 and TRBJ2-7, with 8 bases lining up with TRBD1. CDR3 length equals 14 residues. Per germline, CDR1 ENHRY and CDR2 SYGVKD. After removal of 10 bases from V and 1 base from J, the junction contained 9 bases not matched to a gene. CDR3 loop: CATDDRGGSYEQYF. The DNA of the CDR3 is TGTGCCACAGACGACAGGGGTGGGTCCTACGAGCAGTACTTC.

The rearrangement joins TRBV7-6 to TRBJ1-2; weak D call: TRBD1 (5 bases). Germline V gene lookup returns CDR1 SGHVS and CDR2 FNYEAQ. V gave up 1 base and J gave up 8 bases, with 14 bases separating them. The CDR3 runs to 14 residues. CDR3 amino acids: CASSLDAGPGGYTF. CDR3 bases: TGTGCCAGCAGCTTAGACGCGGGGCCTGGAGGCTACACCTTC.

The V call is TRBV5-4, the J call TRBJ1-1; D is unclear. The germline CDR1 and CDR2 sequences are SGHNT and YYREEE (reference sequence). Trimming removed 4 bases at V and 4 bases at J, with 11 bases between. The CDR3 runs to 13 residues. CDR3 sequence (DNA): TGTGCCAGCAGCAACAAATGGGTCACTGAAGCTTTCTTT. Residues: CASSNKWVTEAFF.

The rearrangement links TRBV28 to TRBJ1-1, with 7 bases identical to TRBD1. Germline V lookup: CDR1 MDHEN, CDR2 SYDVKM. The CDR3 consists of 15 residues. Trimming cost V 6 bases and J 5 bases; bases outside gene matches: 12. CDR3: CASSPARQGRTEAFF. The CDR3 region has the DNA TGTGCCAGCAGCCCGGCGAGACAGGGCCGGACTGAAGCTTTCTTT.

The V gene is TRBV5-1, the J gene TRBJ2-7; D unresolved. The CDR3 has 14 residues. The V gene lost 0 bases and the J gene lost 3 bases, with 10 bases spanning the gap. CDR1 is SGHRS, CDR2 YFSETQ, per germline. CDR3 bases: TGCGCCAGCAGCTTGGACAGAGAATTCTACGAGCAGTACTTC. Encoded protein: CASSLDREFYEQYF.

In DNA, the CDR3 is TGTGCCAGCAGTACCCACGGACTAGCGGGAACTTTGTCCTACGAGCAGTACTTC. Protein product: CASSTHGLAGTLSYEQYF. The chain recombines TRBV28 with TRBJ2-7, with TRBD2 identical over 12 bases. The CDR3 consists of 18 residues. V was clipped by 5 bases and J by 1 base; unmatched bases: 12. Germline assignment: CDR1 MDHEN and CDR2 SYDVKM.

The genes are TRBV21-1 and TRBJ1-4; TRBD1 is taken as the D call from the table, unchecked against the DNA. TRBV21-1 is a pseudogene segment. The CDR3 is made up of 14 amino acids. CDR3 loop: CASSIGGNYEKLFF. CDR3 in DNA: TGTGCCAGCAGCATAGGGGGAAACTATGAAAAACTGTTTTTT.

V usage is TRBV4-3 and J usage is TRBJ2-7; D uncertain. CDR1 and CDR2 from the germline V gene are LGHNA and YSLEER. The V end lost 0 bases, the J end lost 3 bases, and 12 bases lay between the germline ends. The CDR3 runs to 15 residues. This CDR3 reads CASSQDWAGNYEQYF. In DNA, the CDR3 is TGCGCCAGCAGCCAAGATTGGGCAGGTAACTACGAGCAGTACTTC.

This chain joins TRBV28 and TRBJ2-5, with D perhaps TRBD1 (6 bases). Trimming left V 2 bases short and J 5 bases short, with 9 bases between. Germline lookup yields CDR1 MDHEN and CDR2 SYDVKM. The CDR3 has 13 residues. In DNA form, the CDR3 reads TGTGCCAGCAGTTTACCAGGGGATGAGACCCAGTACTTC. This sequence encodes CASSLPGDETQYF.

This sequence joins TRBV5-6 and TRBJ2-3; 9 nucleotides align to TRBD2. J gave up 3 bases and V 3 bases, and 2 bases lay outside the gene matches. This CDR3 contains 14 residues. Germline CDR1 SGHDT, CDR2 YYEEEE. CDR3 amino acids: CASSSAGGTDTQYF. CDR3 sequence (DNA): TGTGCCAGCAGCTCAGCGGGAGGTACAGATACGCAGTATTTT.

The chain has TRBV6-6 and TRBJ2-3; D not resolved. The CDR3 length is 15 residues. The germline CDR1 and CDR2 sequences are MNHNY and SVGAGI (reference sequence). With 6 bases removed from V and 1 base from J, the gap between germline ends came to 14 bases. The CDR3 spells CASRGPKQRTDTQYF. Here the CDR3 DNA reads TGTGCCAGCAGGGGCCCTAAGCAGCGCACAGATACGCAGTATTTT.

CDR3 in DNA: TGTGCCAGCAGCCCCGTATCAGGTTACAATGAGCAGTTCTTC. The encoded protein is CASSPVSGYNEQFF. The chain has TRBV7-9 and TRBJ2-1; D not resolved. CDR1 and CDR2 from the germline V gene are SEHNR and FQNEAQ (reference sequence). Between the trimmed V and J ends, which lost 5 bases and 4 bases, there was a span of 12 bases. The length of the CDR3 is 14 residues.

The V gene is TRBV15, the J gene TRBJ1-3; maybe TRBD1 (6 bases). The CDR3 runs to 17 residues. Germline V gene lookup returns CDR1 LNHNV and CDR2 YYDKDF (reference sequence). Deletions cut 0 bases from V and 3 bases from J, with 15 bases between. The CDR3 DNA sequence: TGTGCCACCAGCAGAGATCTCTCGACAGGCCTTGGAAACACCATATATTTT. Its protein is CATSRDLSTGLGNTIYF.